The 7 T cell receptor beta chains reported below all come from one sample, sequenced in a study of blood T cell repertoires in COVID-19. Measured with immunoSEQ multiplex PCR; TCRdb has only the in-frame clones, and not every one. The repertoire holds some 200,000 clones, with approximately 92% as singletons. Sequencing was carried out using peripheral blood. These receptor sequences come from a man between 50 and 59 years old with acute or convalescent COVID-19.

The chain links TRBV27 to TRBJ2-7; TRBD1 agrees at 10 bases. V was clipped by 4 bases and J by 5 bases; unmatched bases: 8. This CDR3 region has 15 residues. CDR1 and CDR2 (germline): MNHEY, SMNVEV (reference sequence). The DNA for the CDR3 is TGTGCCAGCAGTTCCCTACGGGACAGGGGAAACGAGCAGTACTTC. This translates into CASSSLRDRGNEQYF.

CDR3 loop: CASSQDRGTEFVTNEKLFF. The CDR3 DNA reads as TGCGCCAGCAGCCAAGATAGGGGGACAGAGTTCGTTACTAATGAAAAACTGTTTTTT. The chain couples TRBV4-1 to TRBJ1-4; 7 positions agree with TRBD1. Germline CDR1 reads MGHRA; CDR2 reads YSYEKL. J was trimmed by 2 bases and V by 0 bases; bases with no gene match: 12. There are 19 residues in the CDR3.

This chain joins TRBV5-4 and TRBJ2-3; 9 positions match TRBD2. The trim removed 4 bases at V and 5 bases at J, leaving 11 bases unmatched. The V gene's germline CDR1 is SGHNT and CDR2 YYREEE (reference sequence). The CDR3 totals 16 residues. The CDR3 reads CASSPRTSADGDTQYF. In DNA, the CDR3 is TGTGCCAGCAGCCCGAGGACTAGCGCGGATGGAGATACGCAGTATTTT.

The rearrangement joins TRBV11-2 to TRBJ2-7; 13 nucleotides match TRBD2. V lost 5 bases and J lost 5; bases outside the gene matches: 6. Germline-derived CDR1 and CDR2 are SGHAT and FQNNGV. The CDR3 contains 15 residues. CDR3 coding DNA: TGTGCCAGCAGCCCAGGACTAGCGGGAGCAAACGAGCAGTACTTC. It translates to CASSPGLAGANEQYF.

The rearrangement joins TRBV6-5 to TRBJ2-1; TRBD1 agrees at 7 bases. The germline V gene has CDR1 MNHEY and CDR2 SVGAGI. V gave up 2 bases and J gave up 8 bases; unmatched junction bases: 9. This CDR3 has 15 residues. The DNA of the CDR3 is TGTGCCAGCAGTTACGACCAGGGGGAGTCTGATGAGCAGTTCTTC. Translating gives CASSYDQGESDEQFF.

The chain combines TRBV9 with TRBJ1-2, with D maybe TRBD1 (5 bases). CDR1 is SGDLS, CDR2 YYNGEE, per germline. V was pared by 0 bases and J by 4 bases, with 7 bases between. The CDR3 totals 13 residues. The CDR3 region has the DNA TGTGCCAGCAGCGTAGACGACAGCTATGGCTACACCTTC. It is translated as CASSVDDSYGYTF.

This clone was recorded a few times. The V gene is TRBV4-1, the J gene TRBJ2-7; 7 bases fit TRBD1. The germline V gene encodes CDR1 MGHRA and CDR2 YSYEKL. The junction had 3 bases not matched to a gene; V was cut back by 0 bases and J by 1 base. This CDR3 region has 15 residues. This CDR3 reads CASSQDPGQSYEQYF. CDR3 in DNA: TGCGCCAGCAGCCAAGACCCGGGACAGTCCTACGAGCAGTACTTC.